Listed here are 26 T cell receptor beta chains from one sample, sequenced in a study of T cells in Graves' hyperthyroidism and ophthalmopathy. Regions amplified from RNA transcripts were the TCR beta CDR3 regions. An initial round of RT-PCR targeting the TCR CDR3 relied on the HTBI primer set. Each CDR3 protein is one row after TCRdb ran MiXCR on the multiplex PCR reads. The sample yields some 300,000 distinct CDR3 sequences, 15% to 20% seen once. Input material: blood. These receptors all come from a young man with Graves' hyperthyroidism.

The chain combines TRBV20-1 with TRBJ2-3; TRBD2 matches at 11 bases. The CDR3 runs to 18 residues. Germline CDR1 is DFQATT and CDR2 is SNEGSKA (reference sequence). V dropped 0 bases and J dropped 1; count of bases not matched to a gene: 9. In DNA, the CDR3 is TGCAGTGCTAGAGATCTAGGGACTAGCGGAATTCGCACAGATACGCAGTATTTT. Protein: CSARDLGTSGIRTDTQYF.

This clonotype was recorded a few times. The genes are TRBV18 and TRBJ2-1, with D perhaps matching TRBD2 (5 bases). V lost 0 bases to trimming and J lost 8 bases, with 8 bases between them. The germline gives CDR1 KGHSH, CDR2 LQKENI. The CDR3 contains 13 residues. The CDR3 DNA is TGTGCCAGCTCACCACCGACTAAGGATGAGCAGTTCTTC. Translated, it gives CASSPPTKDEQFF. The entire variable domain, with the rest obtained from reference TRBV18 and TRBJ2-1, is as follows: NAGVMQNPRHLVRRRGQEARLRCSPMKGHSHVYWYRQLPEEGLKFMVYLQKENIIDESGMPKERFSAEFPKEGPSILRIQQVVRGDSAAYFCASSPPTKDEQFFGPGTRLTVL.

The chain combines TRBV2 with TRBJ2-2; no clear D. CDR3 size: 14 residues. Trimming removed 4 bases at V and 6 bases at J, with 12 bases between. Germline CDR1 and CDR2: SNHLY and FYNNEI. CDR3 amino acids: CASSGEISAGELFF. The CDR3 bases are TGTGCCAGCAGTGGGGAAATTTCGGCCGGGGAGCTGTTTTTT.

This clonotype showed up many times. This chain uses TRBV3-1 with TRBJ2-2, with 13 nucleotides matching TRBD2. V was pared by 6 bases and J by 5 bases, with 3 bases of the junction left unmatched. The CDR3 has 15 amino acids. Germline CDR1 is LGHDT and CDR2 is YNNKEL (reference sequence). Written as DNA, the CDR3 is TGTGCCAGCAGAGGGACTAGCGGGGTTACCGGGGAGCTGTTTTTT. Translation gives CASRGTSGVTGELFF.

At least ten counts were recorded for this clonotype. J is TRBJ1-1 and V is TRBV2; a possible D gene is TRBD1 (5 bases). CDR3 length: 13 residues. Deletions cut 7 bases from V and 3 bases from J, with 12 bases between. Germline CDR1 SNHLY, CDR2 FYNNEI. The CDR3, as DNA: TGTGCCAGCAACCTAGGGGCCGACACTGAAGCTTTCTTT. Translating it yields CASNLGADTEAFF.

The chain employs TRBV25-1 and TRBJ2-3, with 7 bases fitting TRBD2. Germline CDR1 is MGHDK and CDR2 is SYGVNS. The CDR3 covers 16 residues. After removal of 2 bases from V and 2 bases from J, the junction contained 7 bases not matched to a gene. The CDR3 loop is CASSEGVSGFTDTQYF. The CDR3 DNA reads as TGTGCCAGCAGTGAAGGTGTTAGCGGGTTCACAGATACGCAGTATTTT. Full variable domain (missing parts from reference TRBV25-1 and TRBJ2-3): EADIYQTPRYLVIGTGKKITLECSQTMGHDKMYWYQQDPGMELHLIHYSYGVNSTEKGDLSSESTVSRIRTEHFPLTLESARPSHTSQYLCASSEGVSGFTDTQYFGPGTRLTVL.

As regards this clonotype: Being one base from a much bigger clone, this may be a read error. J is TRBJ2-7 and V is TRBV7-6; the match to TRBD2 covers 9 bases. The CDR3 covers 15 residues. Per germline, CDR1 SGHVS and CDR2 FNYEAQ. Unmatched junction bases numbered 8, after V lost 5 bases and J lost 3 bases. DNA for the CDR3: TGTGCCAGCAGCGTCACGCGACTAGCGGACTACGAGCAGTACTTC. Residues: CASSVTRLADYEQYF.

This clonotype was counted many times. The V gene is TRBV11-2, the J gene TRBJ2-7; D is possibly TRBD2 (5 bases). V was clipped by 3 bases and J by 4 bases, with 22 bases between them. The CDR3 sequence is 17 residues long. CDR1 and CDR2 (germline): SGHAT, FQNNGV. The CDR3 nucleotides read TGTGCCAGCAGCTTCTCTACCCTGAGCGGCCCTAGGTACGAGCAGTACTTC. Its protein product is CASSFSTLSGPRYEQYF.

This clonotype was counted ten times or more. This sequence joins TRBV10-2 and TRBJ2-7, with 9 bases identical to TRBD2. Germline V gene sequence: CDR1 WSHSY, CDR2 SAAADI. The CDR3 sequence is 14 residues long. With V trimmed by 5 bases and J by 4 bases, 6 bases remained unmatched. The CDR3 is CASSKREAHYEQYF. In DNA, the CDR3 is TGCGCCAGCAGTAAGCGGGAGGCACATTACGAGCAGTACTTC.

The gene calls are TRBV12-3 or TRBV12-4 and TRBJ2-2; maybe TRBD2 (7 bases). Trimming took 5 bases from V and 1 from J, leaving 14 bases between them. The CDR3 covers 16 residues. CDR3 in amino acids: CASSEGGQGNTGELFF. The CDR3 DNA is TGTGCCAGCAGTGAGGGGGGGCAGGGGAACACCGGGGAGCTGTTTTTT.

There are a few counts of this clonotype. The chain employs TRBV6-6 and TRBJ2-2, with no clear D. The last part of the DNA fits TRBJ1-1 better; the J call may be wrong. The CDR3 sequence is 13 residues long. Germline V gene data show CDR1 as MNHNY and CDR2 as SVGAGI (reference sequence). The CDR3 reads CASSYSGREGAFF. The CDR3 DNA reads TGTGCCAGCAGTTACTCGGGTCGGGAGGGAGCTTTCTTT.

The chain couples TRBV7-8 to TRBJ2-7; 8 bases line up with TRBD1. The V gene's germline CDR1 is SGHVS and CDR2 FQNEAQ. There are 14 residues in the CDR3. V shed 1 base and J 4 bases; nucleotides not matched to a gene: 3. The CDR3 protein is CASSLVDRVYEQYF. The CDR3 DNA reads TGTGCCAGCAGCTTAGTGGACAGGGTTTACGAGCAGTACTTC.

This clonotype appeared many times. This chain uses TRBV7-3 with TRBJ2-7; D is unresolved. The CDR3 is made up of 13 amino acids. Trimming shortened V by 1 base and J by 3 bases, and 7 bases separated the two germline ends. Germline CDR1 is SGHTA and CDR2 is FQGTGA. The CDR3 protein is CASSLNPNYEQYF. The CDR3 nucleotides read TGTGCCAGCAGCTTAAACCCCAACTACGAGCAGTACTTC.

This clonotype was observed at least ten times. The chain combines TRBV11-2 with TRBJ2-1, with TRBD2 matching 12 bases. This CDR3 is built from 22 residues. CDR1 and CDR2 from the germline V gene are SGHAT and FQNNGV. Germline trimming cut 0 bases from V and 0 bases from J; bases unmatched to any gene: 15. In DNA, the CDR3 is TGTGCCAGCAGCTTAGATCAAAAGGTGACTAGCGGGAGAGGGGGCTCCTACAATGAGCAGTTCTTC. Its translation is CASSLDQKVTSGRGGSYNEQFF.

In this sample, this clonotype turned up many times. This rearrangement joins TRBV7-9 to TRBJ2-3; D not resolved. V lost 5 bases and J lost 8, with 29 bases in between. Germline V gene sequence: CDR1 SEHNR, CDR2 FQNEAQ (reference sequence). This CDR3 is 18 amino acids long. CDR3 coding DNA: TGTGCCAGCAGCGGGTCGGGCCAAGCACCCATCCCCACATCTACGCAGTATTTT. Protein product: CASSGSGQAPIPTSTQYF.

This clonotype was seen at least ten times. The V gene is TRBV7-2, the J gene TRBJ2-2; tentative D call: TRBD2 (5 bases). The CDR3 spans 15 residues. V was shortened by 5 bases and J by 4 bases, with 14 bases between the two germline ends. CDR1 is SGHTA and CDR2 is FQGNSA in the germline V gene. CDR3 region: CASSQGRGATGELFF. DNA for the CDR3: TGTGCCAGCAGCCAAGGACGGGGTGCCACCGGGGAGCTGTTTTTT.

The J gene is TRBJ2-2, the V gene TRBV4-1; D is unresolved. The CDR3 extends over 14 amino acids. Germline V CDR1 and CDR2: MGHRA, YSYEKL. V lost 0 bases and J 1 base, leaving 3 bases between the germline ends. The CDR3 loop is CASSQDWNTGELFF. CDR3 coding DNA: TGCGCCAGCAGCCAAGATTGGAACACCGGGGAGCTGTTTTTT.

The sample holds a few counts of this clonotype. The V gene is TRBV18, the J gene TRBJ2-1; D unresolved. The ends were cut back, 0 bases at V and 5 bases at J, with 8 bases in the middle. The CDR3 sequence is 14 residues long. Germline CDR1 reads KGHSH; CDR2 reads LQKENI. The CDR3 loop is CASSPPLWHNEQFF. DNA for the CDR3: TGTGCCAGCTCACCACCATTGTGGCACAATGAGCAGTTCTTC.

The chain recombines TRBV20-1 with TRBJ2-7; TRBD2 is a possible D gene (5 bases). The V and J ends lost 3 bases and 3 bases respectively, with 12 bases between them. This CDR3 comprises 13 residues. Per germline, CDR1 DFQATT and CDR2 SNEGSKA (reference sequence). The CDR3 region is CSARAGVGYEQYF. CDR3 in DNA: TGCAGTGCTAGGGCCGGGGTCGGCTACGAGCAGTACTTC.

This chain joins TRBV10-2 and TRBJ2-7, with 9 bases fitting TRBD2. The J call is uncertain, as TRBJ2-1 better fits the DNA end. CDR3 size: 13 residues. Germline V CDR1 and CDR2: WSHSY, SAAADI. The CDR3 spells CASISGRGYEQFF. CDR3 coding DNA: TGCGCCAGCATTAGCGGGAGAGGGTACGAGCAGTTCTTC.

In its sample, this clonotype was seen many times. The CDR3 loop reads CASSHAGEGEPQHF. The CDR3 DNA is TGTGCCAGCAGCCACGCCGGGGAAGGGGAGCCCCAGCATTTT. The chain links TRBV28 to TRBJ1-5, with D perhaps TRBD1 (5 bases). The V end was cut by 6 bases, the J end by 8 bases, with 17 bases between. Germline V lookup: CDR1 MDHEN, CDR2 SYDVKM. The CDR3 runs 14 residues.

This clonotype was observed many times. This chain connects TRBV28 to TRBJ2-7; D not resolved. Germline V gene data show CDR1 as MDHEN and CDR2 as SYDVKM. V lost 2 bases, J lost 4 bases, and 6 bases lay in between. The CDR3 has 12 amino acids. CDR3 protein: CASSLMTYEQYF. The CDR3, as DNA: TGTGCCAGCAGTTTAATGACTTACGAGCAGTACTTC. Using reference TRBV28 and TRBJ2-7 for the parts outside the CDR3, the full variable domain is DVKVTQSSRYLVKRTGEKVFLECVQDMDHENMFWYRQDPGLGLRLIYFSYDVKMKEKGDIPEGYSVSREKKERFSLILESASTNQTSMYLCASSLMTYEQYFGPGTRLTVT.

This clonotype was found many times. The chain uses TRBV11-3 and TRBJ2-1; 14 positions agree with TRBD2. V gave up 0 bases and J gave up 2 bases; unmatched junction bases: 15. CDR1 and CDR2 (germline): SGHNT, YENEEA. The CDR3 is made up of 22 amino acids. The DNA of the CDR3 is TGTGCCAGCAGCTTAGATGGTCCGACTAGCGGGAGGGCGGCTTATCCCTACAATGAGCAGTTCTTC. It yields the protein CASSLDGPTSGRAAYPYNEQFF. The whole variable domain, remainder taken from reference TRBV11-3 and TRBJ2-1, is EAGVVQSPRYKIIEKKQPVAFWCNPISGHNTLYWYLQNLGQGPELLIRYENEEAVDDSQLPKDRFSAERLKGVDSTLKIQPAELGDSAVYLCASSLDGPTSGRAAYPYNEQFFGPGTRLTVL.

On this clonotype: A much larger clone differs from this one at a single base, so this may be a read error. This rearrangement joins TRBV9 to TRBJ2-7, with 8 bases aligning to TRBD1. The J call may not be correct, given that the DNA end is closer to TRBJ2-1. CDR3 length: 13 amino acids. Germline V gene lookup returns CDR1 SGDLS and CDR2 YYNGEE. DNA of the CDR3: TGTGCCAGCAGCACGACAGGGGTAGACGAGCAGTTCTTC. Its protein product is CASSTTGVDEQFF.

This clonotype was observed a few times. The gene calls are TRBV3-1 and TRBJ2-1, with no clear D. Trimming removed 0 bases at V and 2 bases at J, with 11 bases between. This CDR3 comprises 16 residues. Germline CDR1 and CDR2: LGHDT and YNNKEL (reference sequence). The CDR3 spells CASSQDTGSPYNEQFF. The CDR3 DNA reads as TGTGCCAGCAGCCAAGATACTGGCAGCCCCTACAATGAGCAGTTCTTC.

About this clonotype: This may arise from a read error, as a much more abundant clone is one base away. The chain links TRBV3-1 to TRBJ2-5, with 7 bases fitting TRBD2. V gave up 5 bases and J gave up 12 bases; unmatched junction bases: 6. The CDR3 totals 11 residues. Germline loops: CDR1 LGHDT, CDR2 YNNKEL (reference sequence). The CDR3 reads CASSRGLYEYF. The CDR3 coding sequence is TGTGCCAGCAGCAGGGGACTATATGAGTACTTC.